The clone carrying this T cell receptor (beta chain) was counted many times. The data belong to a study of blood T cells in healthy people across ages. This CDR3 is built from 14 residues. The V end lost 0 bases, the J end lost 7 bases, and 10 bases lay between the germline ends. Germline-derived CDR1 and CDR2 are LGHNA and YNFKEQ. With a J-beta primer mix and a sample-barcoded 5' primer, a second PCR ran roughly 6 to 11 cycles. One entry per CDR3 protein, called by TCRdb with MiXCR from the 5' RACE reads. The sample has around 1.5 million distinct CDR3 sequences; around 36% are singletons. Sequencing input: blood. The chain combines TRBV4-2 with TRBJ2-1; D is ambiguous. This clonotype was sampled from a woman in her 30s in good health. The CDR3 loop is CASSQDQARNEQFF. DNA of the CDR3: TGTGCCAGCAGCCAAGATCAGGCGAGAAATGAGCAGTTCTTC.